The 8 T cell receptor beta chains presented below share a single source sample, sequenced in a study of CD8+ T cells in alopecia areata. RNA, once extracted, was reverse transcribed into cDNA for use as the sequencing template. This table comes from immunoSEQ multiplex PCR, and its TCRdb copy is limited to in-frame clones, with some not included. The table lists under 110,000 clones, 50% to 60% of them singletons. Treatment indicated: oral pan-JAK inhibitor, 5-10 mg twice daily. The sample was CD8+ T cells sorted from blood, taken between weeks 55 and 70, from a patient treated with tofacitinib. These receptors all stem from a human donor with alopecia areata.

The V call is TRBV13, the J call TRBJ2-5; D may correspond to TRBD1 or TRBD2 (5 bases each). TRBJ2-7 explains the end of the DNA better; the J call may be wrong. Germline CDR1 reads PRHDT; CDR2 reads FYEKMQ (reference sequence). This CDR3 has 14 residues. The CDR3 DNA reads TGTGCCAGCAGCTCGACCGGGACCTCCTACGAGCAGTACTTC. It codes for CASSSTGTSYEQYF.

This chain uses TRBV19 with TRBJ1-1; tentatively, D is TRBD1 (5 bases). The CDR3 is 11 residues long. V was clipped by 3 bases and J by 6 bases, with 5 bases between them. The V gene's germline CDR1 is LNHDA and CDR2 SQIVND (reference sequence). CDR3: CASSMGAEAFF. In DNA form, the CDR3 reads TGTGCCAGTAGTATGGGGGCTGAAGCTTTCTTT. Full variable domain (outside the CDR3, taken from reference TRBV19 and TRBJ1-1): DGGITQSPKYLFRKEGQNVTLSCEQNLNHDAMYWYRQDPGQGLRLIYYSQIVNDFQKGDIAEGYSVSREKKESFPLTVTSAQKNPTAFYLCASSMGAEAFFGQGTRLTVV.

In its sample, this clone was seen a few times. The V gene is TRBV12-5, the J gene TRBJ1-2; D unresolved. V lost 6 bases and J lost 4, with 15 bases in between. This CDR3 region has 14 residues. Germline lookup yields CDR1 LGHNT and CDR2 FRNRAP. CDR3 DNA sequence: TGTGCTAGTGGAGACACCAATAGGGCCTATGGCTACACCTTC. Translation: CASGDTNRAYGYTF.

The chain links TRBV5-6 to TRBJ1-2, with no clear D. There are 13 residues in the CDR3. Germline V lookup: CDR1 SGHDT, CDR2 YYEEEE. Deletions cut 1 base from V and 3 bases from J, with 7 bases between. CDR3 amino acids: CASSLTVDYGYTF. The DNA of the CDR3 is TGTGCCAGCAGCTTGACAGTTGACTATGGCTACACCTTC.

The CDR3 nucleotides read TGTGCCACCAGCAGAGAACTAGCGGGGGGCAATGAGCAGTTCTTC. Translated, it gives CATSRELAGGNEQFF. J is TRBJ2-1 and V is TRBV15; TRBD2 agrees at 12 bases. This CDR3 is 15 amino acids long. Losses at the gene ends were 0 bases for V and 6 bases for J; bases not matched to a gene: 0. Germline CDR1 LNHNV, CDR2 YYDKDF (reference sequence).

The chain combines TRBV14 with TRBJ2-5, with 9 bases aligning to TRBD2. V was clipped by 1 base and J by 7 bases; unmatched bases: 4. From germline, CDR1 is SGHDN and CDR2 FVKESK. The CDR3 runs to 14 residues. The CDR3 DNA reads TGTGCCAGCAGCCAAGGGTCTAGCGGGGCGACCCAGTACTTC. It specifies CASSQGSSGATQYF.

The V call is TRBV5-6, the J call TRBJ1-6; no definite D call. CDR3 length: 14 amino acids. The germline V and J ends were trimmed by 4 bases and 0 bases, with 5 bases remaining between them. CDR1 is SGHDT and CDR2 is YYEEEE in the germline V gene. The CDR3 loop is CASSASSYNSPLHF. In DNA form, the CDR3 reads TGTGCCAGCAGCGCGAGCTCCTATAATTCACCCCTCCACTTT.

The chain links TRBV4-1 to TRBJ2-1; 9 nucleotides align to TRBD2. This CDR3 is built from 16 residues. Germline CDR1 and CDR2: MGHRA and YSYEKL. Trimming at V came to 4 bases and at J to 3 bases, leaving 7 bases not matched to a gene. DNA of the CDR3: TGCGCCAGCAGCCCTCGAGGGACTAGCCTCTACAATGAGCAGTTCTTC. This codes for CASSPRGTSLYNEQFF.